This T cell receptor (beta chain) was sequenced for a study of blood T cell repertoires in COVID-19. Study summary: Some COVID-19 samples were acute and others convalescent; all came from the United States, Italy and Spain. The cDNA or gDNA used as material had been derived from T cells, B-cell-depleted T cells, or PBMCs.

V was trimmed by 2 bases and J by 3 bases, leaving 7 bases between them. The germline V gene has CDR1 KGHSH and CDR2 LQKENI. The CDR3 loop spans 13 amino acids. Seattle cases were enrolled at active infection and followed longitudinally. Original processing notes: Nucleated cell counts were estimated from reference gene primer amplification. Sequenced by immunoSEQ multiplex PCR; TCRdb stores in-frame clones only, minus some. The DNA gave D and trimming, while V, J and clone size come from that table. The data hold 250,000 to 300,000 clones, with roughly 86% observed a single time. The genes are TRBV18 and TRBJ1-1; D gene ambiguous. The sequencing sample was made of peripheral blood. The receptor was derived from a woman aged 25-40 years with COVID-19, enrolled during active disease. The CDR3 protein is CASSPRTDTEAFF. The DNA for the CDR3 is TGTGCCAGCTCACCAAGGACTGACACTGAAGCTTTCTTT.